Listed below are T cell receptor beta chains from one sample, sequenced in a study of OX40 agonist ivuxolimab in advanced cancers. Assay: immunoSEQ multiplex PCR; the TCRdb copy retains only in-frame clones and omits some. Among 78,000 or so clones listed, about 89% were seen once. Sequenced material: CD4+ or CD8+ T cells sorted from blood, taken in a trial of the OX40 agonist ivuxolimab. These receptors were taken from an adult with an advanced solid tumor such as melanoma, head and neck, liver or kidney cancer. CDR3s include the opening cysteine and the closing phenylalanine or tryptophan. The D gene is left open where the match is weak. Not all rows give a size; the values are once, few, many and, for expanded clones, a class.

>.|.|TRBV18|TRBJ1-1
TGTGCCAGCTCACTATCTACAGGGAGTTCTGAAGCTTTCTTT
CASSLSTGSSEAFF
>.|.|TRBV7-3|TRBJ2-7
TGTGCCAGCAGCCTAAACCCGGGTGCCTCCTACGAGCAGTACTTC
CASSLNPGASYEQYF
>.|.|TRBV2|TRBJ1-2
TGTGCCAGCAGTGAAGGCAAGGACCGGGGACGTGGCTACACCTTC
CASSEGKDRGRGYTF
>.|.|TRBV4-3|TRBJ1-2
TGCGCCAGCAGCCAAGGACAGCGATCTTATGGCTACACCTTC
CASSQGQRSYGYTF
>.|.|TRBV28|TRBJ1-1
TGTGCCAGCAGTCAGGACAGAAGCCGCGTCTTT
CASSQDRSRVF
>.|.|TRBV28|TRBJ2-7
TGTGCCAGCAGTCCTGGGACTGTGGGGTACGAGCAGTACTTC
CASSPGTVGYEQYF
>.|.|TRBV6-5|TRBJ2-3
TGTGCCAGCAGTCCGACGGGGGCTAGCACAGATACGCAGTATTTT
CASSPTGASTDTQYF
>.|TRBD2|TRBV30|TRBJ2-1
TGTGCCTGGAGTGTATACGCTAGCGGACTTACTGGTATCTACAATGAGCAGTTCTTC
CAWSVYASGLTGIYNEQFF
>medium-sized|TRBD1|TRBV19|TRBJ2-1
TGTGCCAGTAGCAGGACCGTGGACAGGGCCTACAATGAGCAGTTCTTC
CASSRTVDRAYNEQFF
>.|.|TRBV19|TRBJ2-7
TGTGCCAGTAGCAGGGGGGACGGAGTCTACGAGCAGTACTTC
CASSRGDGVYEQYF
>.|TRBD1|TRBV9|TRBJ1-2
TGTGCCAGCAGCCCGAGGACAGGGGGCGCGGGGGAGTTAATTAACTATGGCTACACCTTC
CASSPRTGGAGELINYGYTF
>few|.|TRBV18|TRBJ1-1
TGTGCCAGCTCACCAACTGGGACGAACACTGAAGCTTTCTTT
CASSPTGTNTEAFF
>.|.|TRBV19|TRBJ2-6
TGTGCCAGTAGTGTCTCTGGGGCCAACGTCCTGACTTTC
CASSVSGANVLTF
>.|.|TRBV2|TRBJ1-6
TGTGCCCAGCAGGGGAGCGGGAATTCACCCCTCCACTTT
CAQQGSGNSPLHF
>.|TRBD1|TRBV5-1|TRBJ1-1
TGCGCCAGCAGCTTGGATGGGACAGCGAACACTGAAGCTTTCTTT
CASSLDGTANTEAFF
>.|.|TRBV7-2|TRBJ2-7
TGTGCCAGCAGCTCCCTGGGGTACGAGCAGTACTTC
CASSSLGYEQYF
>.|.|TRBV14|TRBJ1-2
TGTGCCAGCAGCCATTGGTTTGGAGATGGCTACACCTTC
CASSHWFGDGYTF
>.|TRBD1|TRBV28|TRBJ2-3
TGTGCCAGCAGACGGGACAGGGGTCCTTCTAGCACAGATACGCAGTATTTT
CASRRDRGPSSTDTQYF
>once|.|TRBV9|TRBJ1-5
TGTGCCAGCAGCCTCGGTGAGCGCGTCAATCAGCCCCAGCATTTT
CASSLGERVNQPQHF
>.|.|TRBV10-1|TRBJ1-4
TGCGCCAGCAGTGGGACATCTGAAAAACTGTTTTTT
CASSGTSEKLFF
>.|TRBD2|TRBV9|TRBJ2-3
TGTGCCAGCAGCGTAGGCCCCCCTAGCGGGAGTAGGGCAGATACGCAGTATTTT
CASSVGPPSGSRADTQYF
>.|TRBD2|TRBV30|TRBJ2-2
TGTGCCTGGAGTCACCACCTTCTGACTAGCGGGAGGGCCGGCACCGGGGAGCTGTTTTTT
CAWSHHLLTSGRAGTGELFF
>.|TRBD2|TRBV11-2|TRBJ2-5
TGTGCCAGCAGCTTCACTAGCGGGGGTCTAAGGTGGACCCAGTACTTC
CASSFTSGGLRWTQYF
>.|.|TRBV11-2|TRBJ1-2
TGTGCCAGCAGCCCGGGACTTCTCTATGGCTACACCTTC
CASSPGLLYGYTF
>.|TRBD1|TRBV9|TRBJ1-6
TGTGCCAGCAGCGTAGCAGGGGGAGGGGGTCATTCACCCCTCCACTTT
CASSVAGGGGHSPLHF
>.|.|TRBV9|TRBJ1-4
TGTGCCAGCAGCTTTTCGGCCCGATCAAATGAAAAACTGTTTTTT
CASSFSARSNEKLFF
>.|.|TRBV19|TRBJ1-5
TGTGCCAGTAGTATGGACGGGGGCTGGAGCAATCAGCCCCAGCATTTT
CASSMDGGWSNQPQHF
>.|TRBD1|TRBV7-3|TRBJ2-5
TGTGCCAGCAGCAAACAGGGGCCCCGTTACCAAGAGACCCAGTACTTC
CASSKQGPRYQETQYF
>once|.|TRBV19|TRBJ1-4
TGTGCCAGTAGTATAGCCGCCCGGACATCAGAAAAACTGTTTTTT
CASSIAARTSEKLFF
>once|.|TRBV4-3|TRBJ1-4
TGCGCCAGCAGCCAAGATGGGTTAGGTGCAACTAATGAAAAACTGTTTTTT
CASSQDGLGATNEKLFF
>.|TRBD1|TRBV6-1|TRBJ1-4
TGTGCCAGCAGGACCCCTGGACAGGGAAAAGAAAAACTGTTTTTT
CASRTPGQGKEKLFF
>.|.|TRBV19|TRBJ1-5
TGTGCCAGTAGTCACACCCACCGGCTGGATAGCAATCAGCCCCAGCATTTT
CASSHTHRLDSNQPQHF
>.|.|TRBV7-6|TRBJ1-3
TGTGCCAGCAGCCTGAACTCCGGCTCTGGAAACACCATATATTTT
CASSLNSGSGNTIYF
>.|.|TRBV9|TRBJ1-2
TGTGCCAGCAGCGTAGGGGGGGACGGATGGAATGGCTACACCTTC
CASSVGGDGWNGYTF
>.|.|TRBV7-2|TRBJ2-6
TGTGCCAGCAGCCAACAGGGAGGTGGCACTGGGGCCAACGTCCTGACTTTC
CASSQQGGGTGANVLTF
>.|TRBD2|TRBV5-1|TRBJ2-2
TGCGCCAGCAGCTTGGAGGCTAGCGGGAGGCGGGAGCTGTTTTTT
CASSLEASGRRELFF